Each of the 2 T cell receptor beta chains below was sequenced from the same sample in a study of OX40 agonist ivuxolimab in advanced cancers. Only in-frame clones appear in the TCRdb table, and some are missing; sequencing was by immunoSEQ multiplex PCR. Counted here are tens of thousands of clones, over 80% occurring once; the ten biggest clones make up 0.4% to 0.65%. Sequencing used CD4+ or CD8+ T cells sorted from blood, obtained in a trial of the OX40 agonist ivuxolimab. The receptors were sampled from an adult with an advanced solid tumor such as melanoma, head and neck, liver or kidney cancer.

This rearrangement joins TRBV9 to TRBJ1-6; D gene ambiguous. The CDR3 is 15 residues long. Germline V gene data show CDR1 as SGDLS and CDR2 as YYNGEE. Trimming removed 2 bases from V and 4 bases from J, with 10 bases in between. Written as DNA, the CDR3 is TGTGCCAGCAGCGTTGGGTCAGCTTATAATTCACCCCTCCACTTT. Amino acid sequence: CASSVGSAYNSPLHF. Variable domain in full (rest from reference TRBV9 and TRBJ1-6): DSGVTQTPKHLITATGQRVTLRCSPRSGDLSVYWYQQSLDQGLQFLIQYYNGEERAKGNILERFSAQQFPDLHSELNLSSLELGDSALYFCASSVGSAYNSPLHFGNGTRLTVT.

In this sample, this clone turned up a few times. This chain connects TRBV5-1 to TRBJ2-2; D unresolved. The CDR3 contains 16 residues. Germline values: CDR1 SGHRS, CDR2 YFSETQ. V was shortened by 0 bases and J by 2 bases, with 11 bases between the two germline ends. In DNA form, the CDR3 reads TGCGCCAGCAGCTTGGATGGAGCCCCTAACACCGGGGAGCTGTTTTTT. This gives the protein CASSLDGAPNTGELFF.